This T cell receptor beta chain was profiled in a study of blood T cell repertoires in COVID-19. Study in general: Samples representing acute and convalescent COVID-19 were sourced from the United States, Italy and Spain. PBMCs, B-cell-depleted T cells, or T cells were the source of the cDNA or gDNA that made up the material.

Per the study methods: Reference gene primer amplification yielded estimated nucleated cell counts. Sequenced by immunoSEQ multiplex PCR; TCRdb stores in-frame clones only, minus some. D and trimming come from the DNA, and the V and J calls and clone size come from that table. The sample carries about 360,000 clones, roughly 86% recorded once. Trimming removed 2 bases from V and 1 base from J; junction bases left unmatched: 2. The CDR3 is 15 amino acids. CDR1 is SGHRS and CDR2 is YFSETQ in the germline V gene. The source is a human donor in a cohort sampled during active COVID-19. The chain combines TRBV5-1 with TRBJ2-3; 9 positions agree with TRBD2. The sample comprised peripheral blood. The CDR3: CASSFLAGRTDTQYF. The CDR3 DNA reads TGCGCCAGCAGCTTTCTAGCGGGACGCACAGATACGCAGTATTTT. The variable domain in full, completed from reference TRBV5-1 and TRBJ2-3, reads KAGVTQTPRYLIKTRGQQVTLSCSPISGHRSVSWYQQTPGQGLQFLFEYFSETQRNKGNFPGRFSGRQFSNSRSEMNVSTLELGDSALYLCASSFLAGRTDTQYFGPGTRLTVL.